These T cell receptor beta chains were read from a single sample in a study of cytomegalovirus exposure and HLA in healthy donors. Method: immunoSEQ multiplex PCR; TCRdb's copy keeps in-frame clones and lacks some. Its table lists around 100,000 clones. The sequencing input was PBMCs. These receptors came from a man aged 40-49 years in good health and CMV-seronegative. CDR3s include the opening cysteine and the closing phenylalanine or tryptophan. Each record gives: J gene, V gene, D gene, CDR3 protein, CDR3 DNA. The D gene is left open where the match is weak.

TRBJ1-1 | TRBV7-2 | NA | CASSSPDRRNTEAFF | TGTGCCAGCAGCTCCCCCGACAGAAGGAACACTGAAGCTTTCTTT
TRBJ2-4 | TRBV25-1 | TRBD1 | CASSELRDSQAKNIQYF | TGTGCCAGCAGTGAATTGAGGGACAGCCAAGCCAAAAACATTCAGTACTTC
TRBJ2-7 | TRBV6-6 | TRBD2 | CASSYPFSGSQYEQYF | TGTGCCAGCAGTTATCCCTTTAGCGGGAGCCAGTACGAGCAGTACTTC
TRBJ1-5 | TRBV6-5 | NA | CATSLTGLVNQPQHF | TGTGCCACCTCTTTAACAGGTCTGGTAAATCAGCCCCAGCATTTT
TRBJ2-7 | TRBV6-5 | NA | CASSLGYEQYF | TGTGCCAGCAGTCTAGGCTACGAGCAGTACTTC
TRBJ2-5 | TRBV5-1 | TRBD2 | CASSLAKGRGAQETQYF | TGCGCCAGCAGCTTGGCTAAGGGGCGGGGGGCACAAGAGACCCAGTACTTC
TRBJ1-3 | TRBV5-1 | NA | CASSREGGTGNTIYF | TGCGCCAGCAGCCGCGAGGGGGGGACGGGAAACACCATATATTTT
TRBJ2-5 | TRBV5-1 | TRBD1 | CASSRTGQYQETQYF | TGCGCCAGCAGCCGGACAGGGCAGTACCAAGAGACCCAGTACTTC
TRBJ2-7 | TRBV6-5 | TRBD1 | CASSVTQGDYEQYF | TGTGCCAGCAGTGTCACCCAGGGGGACTACGAGCAGTACTTC
TRBJ1-2 | TRBV6-5 | NA | CASSPRVTVDYGYTF | TGTGCCAGCAGCCCAAGAGTAACAGTCGACTATGGCTACACCTTC
TRBJ1-3 | TRBV23-1 | NA | CASKRPEDF | TGCGCCAGCAAACGGCCAGAGGATTTT
TRBJ1-2 | TRBV11-2 | NA | CASSPGQTNYGYTF | TGTGCCAGCAGCCCCGGACAGACCAACTATGGCTACACCTTC
TRBJ1-1 | TRBV15 | NA | CATSRDLSGRGAFF | TGTGCCACCAGCAGAGATCTCAGTGGGAGGGGAGCTTTCTTT
TRBJ2-4 | TRBV5-5 | NA | CASSRGVDQNIQYF | TGTGCCAGCAGCAGGGGCGTGGATCAAAACATTCAGTACTTC
TRBJ1-1 | TRBV21-1 | NA | CASSKAEGCGNMGNTEAFF | TGTGCCAGCAGCAAAGCCGAAGGGTGCGGGAACATGGGGAACACTGAAGCTTTCTTT
TRBJ2-7 | TRBV30 | TRBD1 | CAWTTQGESSYEQYF | TGTGCCTGGACGACACAGGGGGAGAGCTCCTACGAGCAGTACTTC
TRBJ1-4 | TRBV23-1 | TRBD1 | CATKTGGKTNEKLFF | TGCGCCACCAAGACAGGGGGCAAGACTAATGAAAAACTGTTTTTT
TRBJ2-7 | TRBV5-1 | TRBD1 | CASSGTGLSYEQYF | TGCGCCAGTAGTGGGACAGGGCTTTCCTACGAGCAGTACTTC
TRBJ2-7 | TRBV27 | NA | CASSALTRVQGGPYEQYF | TGTGCCAGCAGTGCCCTTACCCGCGTACAGGGTGGGCCCTACGAGCAGTACTTC
TRBJ2-7 | TRBV9 | NA | CASSVAEGSYEQYF | TGTGCCAGCAGCGTAGCTGAGGGATCCTACGAGCAGTACTTC
TRBJ1-3 | TRBV18 | NA | CASSPPGLWTGNTIYF | TGTGCCAGCTCACCACCGGGACTTTGGACTGGAAACACCATATATTTT
TRBJ2-5 | TRBV30 | TRBD2 | CAWTSGETQYF | TGTGCCTGGACTAGCGGAGAGACCCAGTACTTC